The subject of this entry is one TCR beta chain. Method: immunoSEQ multiplex PCR; TCRdb's copy keeps in-frame clones and lacks some. The table lists about 70,000 clones, 82% of them singletons. The data were obtained in a study of blood T cell repertoires in COVID-19. The germline V gene has CDR1 GTSNPN and CDR2 SVGIG (reference sequence). V was pared by 5 bases and J by 1 base, with 5 bases between. This CDR3 region has 11 residues. This TCR came from a woman between 55 and 75 years old with acute or convalescent COVID-19. The rearrangement joins TRBV30 to TRBJ1-1; the D gene is possibly TRBD1 (5 bases). Sequenced material: peripheral blood. DNA of the CDR3: TGTGCCTGGGACAGGAACACTGAAGCTTTCTTT. It translates to CAWDRNTEAFF.